Described below is a single TCR beta chain sequence and its context. Its cognate antigen is unknown. A multiplex PCR was run with 60 Vbeta primers and 13 Jbeta primers. Repertoires were generated with immunoSEQ multiplex PCR, while TCRdb's copy carries only in-frame clones and drops some. The table gives about 200,000 clones; the top ten clones make up about 1% of it. Germline loops: CDR1 SGHNT, CDR2 YYREEE (reference sequence). With 5 bases clipped from V and 8 bases from J, the junction kept 15 bases outside the gene matches. The CDR3 totals 17 residues. These data are taken from a study of cytomegalovirus exposure and HLA in healthy donors. Study-wide findings and caveats: Certain sequence variants were highly shared and formed a cluster, and this cluster was likely a sequencing artifact. In a later analysis, CMV-associated beta chains were mostly HLA-associated, it appeared. The study listed about 150 cytomegalovirus-associated TCR beta chains. When analyzed later, the rates of TCR association showed variation by HLA locus, with DRB1 the most and HLA-C the fewest.

Sequencing input: PBMCs. The genes are TRBV5-4 and TRBJ2-1; 11 nucleotides align to TRBD2. The clonotype comes from a girl aged 2 to 10 in good health and CMV-seropositive. The CDR3 sequence: CASSYIIPGLADYEQFF. CDR3 bases: TGTGCCAGCAGTTATATTATTCCGGGACTAGCGGATTATGAGCAGTTCTTC.